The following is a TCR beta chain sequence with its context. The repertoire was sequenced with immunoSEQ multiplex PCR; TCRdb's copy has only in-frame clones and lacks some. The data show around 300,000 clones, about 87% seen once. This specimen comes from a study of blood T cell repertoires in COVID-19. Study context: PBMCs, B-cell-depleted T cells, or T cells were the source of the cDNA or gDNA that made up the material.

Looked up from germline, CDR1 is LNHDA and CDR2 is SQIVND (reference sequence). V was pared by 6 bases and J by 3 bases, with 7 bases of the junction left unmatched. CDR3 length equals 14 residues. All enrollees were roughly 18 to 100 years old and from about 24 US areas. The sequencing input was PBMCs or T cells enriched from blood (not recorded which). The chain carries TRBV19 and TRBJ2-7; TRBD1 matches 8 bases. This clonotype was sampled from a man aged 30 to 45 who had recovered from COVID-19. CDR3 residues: CASSAGQGDYEQYF. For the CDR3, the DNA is TGTGCCAGTAGCGCCGGACAGGGAGACTACGAGCAGTACTTC.